The 3 T cell receptor beta chains given below trace back to one sample, sequenced in a study of T cells in localized non-small cell lung cancer (dated by TCRdb to about 2020). The library was produced with the immunoSEQ multiplex PCR assay. TCRdb took over this immuneACCESS table, retaining in-frame rearrangements with V and J assigned. Such tables are incomplete; in checked studies, under half of the missing clones stem from an unresolved V gene, and the remainder is unexplained. The sample table holds about 3,000 clones, of which around 20% were seen once. Roughly 9.6% of the sample belongs to the ten largest clones. The specimen comprised lung tumor tissue, sampled before any cancer treatment. The origin of the receptors is a female donor of 60 years or more with stage I lung adenocarcinoma.

The chain couples TRBV9 to TRBJ2-7, with a possible D match to TRBD2 (5 bases). The germline V and J ends were trimmed by 2 bases and 2 bases, with 14 bases remaining between them. The CDR3 runs to 15 residues. Germline V gene data show CDR1 as SGDLS and CDR2 as YYNGEE. CDR3 coding DNA: TGTGCCAGCAGCGTTACGGCTAGCCGTACCTACGAGCAGTACTTC. Encoded protein: CASSVTASRTYEQYF.

This clone is categorized as medium-sized. This chain links TRBV25-1 with TRBJ2-5; possible D gene TRBD2, 6 bases. Germline V gene lookup returns CDR1 MGHDK and CDR2 SYGVNS. Trimming stripped 3 bases from V and 4 bases from J, with 12 bases between. This CDR3 is 14 amino acids long. CDR3 in amino acids: CASSDYGGLETQYF. In DNA, the CDR3 is TGTGCCAGCAGTGATTACGGGGGTCTAGAGACCCAGTACTTC.

This clone was seen only a few times. The V call is TRBV12-2, the J call TRBJ2-1; the D segment call TRBD1 is taken from the table without a DNA check. TRBV12-2 is tagged as a pseudogene. The CDR3 spans 14 residues. Written as DNA, the CDR3 is TGTGCCATTACCCGGGACAGGGGATACAATGAGCAGTTCTTC. This codes for CAITRDRGYNEQFF.